This T cell receptor (beta chain) was recovered during a study of technical replicates of blood from several donors. Germline CDR1 reads SGHRS; CDR2 reads YFSETQ. The J segment lost 2 bases and the V segment lost 4 bases, leaving 9 bases of the junction unmatched. This CDR3 is built from 15 residues. This clone was counted a single time. Clones were read by immunoSEQ multiplex PCR, and TCRdb kept only the in-frame ones, dropping some. The data contain about 89,000 clones, just under 95% of them singletons. This clonotype was obtained from a human donor in good health. The V call is TRBV5-1, the J call TRBJ2-7; TRBD1 matches at 7 bases. Sequenced: T cells isolated from PBMCs. This CDR3 reads CASSTGQPQTYEQYF. The DNA for the CDR3 is TGCGCCAGCAGCACGGGACAGCCACAGACCTACGAGCAGTACTTC.